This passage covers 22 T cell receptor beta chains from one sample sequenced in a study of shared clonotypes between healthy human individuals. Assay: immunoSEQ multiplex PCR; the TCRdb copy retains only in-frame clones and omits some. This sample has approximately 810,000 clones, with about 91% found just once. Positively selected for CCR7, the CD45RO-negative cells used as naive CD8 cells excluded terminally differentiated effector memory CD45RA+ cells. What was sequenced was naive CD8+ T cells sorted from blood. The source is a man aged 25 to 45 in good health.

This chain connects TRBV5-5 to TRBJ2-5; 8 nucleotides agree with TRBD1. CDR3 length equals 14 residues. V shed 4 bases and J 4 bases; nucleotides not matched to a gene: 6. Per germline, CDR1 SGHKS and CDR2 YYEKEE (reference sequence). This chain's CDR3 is CASSPGQGGETQYF. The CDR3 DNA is TGTGCCAGCAGCCCAGGACAGGGAGGAGAGACCCAGTACTTC.

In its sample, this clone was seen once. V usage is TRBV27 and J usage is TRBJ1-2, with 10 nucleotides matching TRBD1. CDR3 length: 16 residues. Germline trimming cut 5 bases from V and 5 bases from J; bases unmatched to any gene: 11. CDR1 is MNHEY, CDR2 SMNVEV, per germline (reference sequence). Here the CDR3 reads CASSNIGQGEYYGYTF. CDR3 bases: TGTGCCAGCAGTAATATCGGACAGGGGGAGTATTATGGCTACACCTTC.

This CDR3 is CASSLGFNTEAFF. The CDR3 nucleotides read TGTGCCAGCAGTTTAGGGTTTAACACTGAAGCTTTCTTT. The chain links TRBV27 to TRBJ1-1, with D unclear. The CDR3 runs to 13 residues. The V end lost 2 bases, the J end lost 2 bases, and 6 bases lay between the germline ends. In germline, CDR1 is MNHEY, CDR2 SMNVEV (reference sequence).

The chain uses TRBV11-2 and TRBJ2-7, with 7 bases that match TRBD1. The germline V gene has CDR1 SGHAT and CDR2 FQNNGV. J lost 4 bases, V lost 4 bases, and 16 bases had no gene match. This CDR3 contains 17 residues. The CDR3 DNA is TGTGCCAGCAGCTCCTTCTTAACAGGGGTCACACGGTACGAGCAGTACTTC. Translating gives CASSSFLTGVTRYEQYF.

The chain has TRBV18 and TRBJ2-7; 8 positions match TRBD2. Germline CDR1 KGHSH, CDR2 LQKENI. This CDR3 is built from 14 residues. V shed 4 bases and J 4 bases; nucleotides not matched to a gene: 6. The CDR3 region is CASSRLARGYEQYF. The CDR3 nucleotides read TGTGCCAGCTCACGACTAGCGAGAGGGTACGAGCAGTACTTC.

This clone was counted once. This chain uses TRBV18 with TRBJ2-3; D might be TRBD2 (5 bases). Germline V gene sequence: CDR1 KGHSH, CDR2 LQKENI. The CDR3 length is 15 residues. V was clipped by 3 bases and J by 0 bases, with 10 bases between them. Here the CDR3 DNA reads TGTGCCAGCTCACCGCAGGACTCGAGCACAGATACGCAGTATTTT. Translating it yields CASSPQDSSTDTQYF.

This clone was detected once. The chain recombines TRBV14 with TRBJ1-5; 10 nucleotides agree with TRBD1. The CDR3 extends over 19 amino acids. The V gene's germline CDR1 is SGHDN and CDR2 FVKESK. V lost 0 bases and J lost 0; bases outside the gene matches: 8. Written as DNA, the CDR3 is TGTGCCAGCAGCCAAGATCTGTGGGACAGGGGATTTAGCAATCAGCCCCAGCATTTT. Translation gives CASSQDLWDRGFSNQPQHF.

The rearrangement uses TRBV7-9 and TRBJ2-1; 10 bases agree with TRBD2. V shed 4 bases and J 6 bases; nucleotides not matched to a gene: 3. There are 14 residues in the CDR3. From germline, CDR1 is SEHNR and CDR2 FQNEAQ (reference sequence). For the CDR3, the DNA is TGTGCCAGCAGCTCGGGACTAGCGTTCAATGAGCAGTTCTTC. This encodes CASSSGLAFNEQFF.

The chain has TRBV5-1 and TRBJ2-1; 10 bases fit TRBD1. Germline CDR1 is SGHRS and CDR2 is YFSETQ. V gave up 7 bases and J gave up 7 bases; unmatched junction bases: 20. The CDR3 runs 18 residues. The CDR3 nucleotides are TGCGCCAGCTCAGGGACAGGGGAAATCGGGACCCTTCGGAATGAGCAGTTCTTC. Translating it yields CASSGTGEIGTLRNEQFF.

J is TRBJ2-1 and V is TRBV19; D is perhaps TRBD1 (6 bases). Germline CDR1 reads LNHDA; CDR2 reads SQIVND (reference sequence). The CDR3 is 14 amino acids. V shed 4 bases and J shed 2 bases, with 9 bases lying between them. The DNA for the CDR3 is TGTGCCAGTAGTAAGAGGGGGACCTACAATGAGCAGTTCTTC. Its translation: CASSKRGTYNEQFF.

CDR3 DNA sequence: TGTGCCAGCAGCCATTGGACTAGCGGGAGCAACGAGCAGTACTTC. It encodes CASSHWTSGSNEQYF. V usage is TRBV5-5 and J usage is TRBJ2-7; TRBD2 agrees at 13 bases. CDR1 and CDR2 (germline): SGHKS, YYEKEE (reference sequence). The CDR3 is 15 amino acids. With V trimmed by 4 bases and J by 5 bases, 6 bases remained unmatched.

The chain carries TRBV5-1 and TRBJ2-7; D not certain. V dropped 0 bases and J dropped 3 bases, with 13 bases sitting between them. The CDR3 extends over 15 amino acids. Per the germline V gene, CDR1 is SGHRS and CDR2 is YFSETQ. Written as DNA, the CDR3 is TGCGCCAGCAGCTTGGAGGACCCTGAGGTCTACGAGCAGTACTTC. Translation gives CASSLEDPEVYEQYF.

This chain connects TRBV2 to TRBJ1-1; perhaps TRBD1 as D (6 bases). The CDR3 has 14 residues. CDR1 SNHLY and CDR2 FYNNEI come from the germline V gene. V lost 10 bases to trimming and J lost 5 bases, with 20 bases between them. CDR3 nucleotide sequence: TGTGCCACCCCTACTCGGGGGCTGTGGACTGAAGCTTTCTTT. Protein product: CATPTRGLWTEAFF.

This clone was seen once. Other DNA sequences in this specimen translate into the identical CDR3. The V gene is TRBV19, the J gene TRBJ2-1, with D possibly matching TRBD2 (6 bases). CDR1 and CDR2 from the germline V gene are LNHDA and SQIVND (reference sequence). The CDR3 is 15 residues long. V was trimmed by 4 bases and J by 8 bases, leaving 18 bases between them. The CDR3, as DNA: TGTGCCAGTAGTAGGCTAGCAGGAGGGTACGATGAGCAGTTCTTC. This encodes CASSRLAGGYDEQFF.

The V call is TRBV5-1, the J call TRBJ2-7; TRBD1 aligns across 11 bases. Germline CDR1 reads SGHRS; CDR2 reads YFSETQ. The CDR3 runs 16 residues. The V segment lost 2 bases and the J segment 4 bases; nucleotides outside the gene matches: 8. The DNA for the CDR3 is TGCGCCAGCAGCTTATGGGGGACAGGGGGAGAATACGAGCAGTACTTC. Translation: CASSLWGTGGEYEQYF.

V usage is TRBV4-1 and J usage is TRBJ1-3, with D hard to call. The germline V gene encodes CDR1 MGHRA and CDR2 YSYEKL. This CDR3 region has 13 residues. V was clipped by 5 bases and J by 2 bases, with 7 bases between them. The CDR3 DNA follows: TGCGCCAGCAGCTACAGCACTGGAAACACCATATATTTT. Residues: CASSYSTGNTIYF.

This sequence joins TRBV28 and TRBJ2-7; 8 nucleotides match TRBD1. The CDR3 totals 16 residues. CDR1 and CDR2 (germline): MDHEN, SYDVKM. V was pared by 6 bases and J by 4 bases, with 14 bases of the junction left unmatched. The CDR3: CASSPSRRTGIYEQYF. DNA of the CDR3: TGTGCCAGCAGCCCCAGCCGCAGGACAGGGATATACGAGCAGTACTTC.

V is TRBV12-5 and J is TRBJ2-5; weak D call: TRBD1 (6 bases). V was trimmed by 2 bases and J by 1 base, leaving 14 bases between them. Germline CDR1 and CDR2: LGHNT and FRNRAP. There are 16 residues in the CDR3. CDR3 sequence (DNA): TGTGCTAGTGGTTTGTCGGGAAGGGGGATCCAAGAGACCCAGTACTTC. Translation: CASGLSGRGIQETQYF.

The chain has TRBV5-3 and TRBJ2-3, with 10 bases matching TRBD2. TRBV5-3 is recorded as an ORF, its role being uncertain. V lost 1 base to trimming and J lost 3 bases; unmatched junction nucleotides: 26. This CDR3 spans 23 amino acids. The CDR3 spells CARSLLFGLSSGRGPWVTDTQYF. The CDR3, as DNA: TGTGCCAGAAGCTTGTTATTCGGATTGTCTAGCGGGAGAGGCCCGTGGGTGACAGATACGCAGTATTTT.

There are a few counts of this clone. CDR3 protein: CAIDNSYGYTF. CDR3 sequence (DNA): TGTGCCATCGATAACAGCTATGGCTACACCTTC. The chain joins TRBV6-1 to TRBJ1-2, with D hard to call. Trimming left V 10 bases short and J 4 bases short, with 10 bases between. This CDR3 is 11 amino acids long. Germline CDR1 reads MNHNS; CDR2 reads SASEGT.

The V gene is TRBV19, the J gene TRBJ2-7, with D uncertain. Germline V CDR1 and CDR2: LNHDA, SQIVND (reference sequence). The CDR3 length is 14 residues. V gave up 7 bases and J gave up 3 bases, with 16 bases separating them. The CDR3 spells CASTTPSPCYEQYF. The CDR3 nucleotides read TGTGCCAGTACCACCCCGAGTCCTTGCTACGAGCAGTACTTC.

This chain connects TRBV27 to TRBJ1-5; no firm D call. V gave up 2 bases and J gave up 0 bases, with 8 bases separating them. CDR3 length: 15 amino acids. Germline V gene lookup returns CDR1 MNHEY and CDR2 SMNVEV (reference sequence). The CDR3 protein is CASSLIRNSNQPQHF. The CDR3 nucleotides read TGTGCCAGCAGTTTAATTCGAAATAGCAATCAGCCCCAGCATTTT.